This paragraph reports one T cell receptor beta chain. Its antigen is unidentified. An end of the junction differs from the germline gene, which may be a read error. A constant-region primer primed TCR beta cDNA synthesis from around 500 ng of total RNA. Three nested multiplex PCR rounds, a slightly modified ARM-PCR, produced the libraries for TCR beta. Rounds one and two of PCR, each of 10 cycles, were primed with TRBV1-TRBV30 forward primers and a C-beta reverse primer. MiXCR was run by TCRdb on the multiplex PCR reads, yielding one entry per CDR3 protein. Found here are about 300,000 distinct CDR3 sequences, roughly two thirds of them singletons; the top ten hold approximately 9%. Germline CDR1 is SGHRS and CDR2 is YFSETQ. The CDR3 is made up of 15 amino acids. The data were obtained in a study of tumor-infiltrating lymphocytes in primary liver carcinoma. Study summary: Male and female patients aged 30 to 69 years made up the cohort. Tumors measured about 4 to 11 cm and were stage T1-T3 N0M0.

Study-wide points: Bulk unsorted samples prevented comparison of CD4+ and CD8+ repertoires.

Researchers drew blood RNA from unsorted whole blood and extracted germline DNA as well. The authors collected about 3.6 milliliters of peripheral blood before surgery. The chain links TRBV5-1 to TRBJ1-1; 9 nucleotides match TRBD1. The sequenced material came from peripheral blood. This TCR came from a man in his forties with primary liver carcinoma and hepatitis B virus infection. The CDR3 here is CASSLTGTGNTDAFF. In nucleotides, the CDR3 is TGCGCCAGCAGCTTAACCGGGACAGGGAACACTGATGCTTTCTTT.